This TCR beta chain was observed in a study of T cell responses to AZD1222 COVID-19 vaccine. To note about this clone: Its antigen is not identified.

TCRdb keeps only in-frame clones here, not all; method: immunoSEQ multiplex PCR. The sample yields more than 110,000 clones, about nine tenths seen once. Study outcomes and limitations: Repertoires were sampled only after the peak T cell response.

The sequence came from an adult in good health. The sequences come from peripheral blood, collected on day 0 of AZD1222 vaccination.

The CDR3 here is CASSFRLLGVLYEQYF. The CDR3, as DNA: TGCGCCAGCAGCTTCAGATTGCTTGGGGTTTTATACGAGCAGTACTTC. This chain uses TRBV5-1 with TRBJ2-7; D not certain. The CDR3 consists of 16 residues. Germline-derived CDR1 and CDR2 are SGHRS and YFSETQ. V was shortened by 2 bases and J by 4 bases, with 19 bases between the two germline ends.